The 28 T cell receptor beta chains given below trace back to one sample, sequenced in a study of T-cell reconstitution after alpha-beta-depleted transplantation in children. TCRbeta library construction was performed incorporating unique molecular identifiers. TCRdb reprocessed the PCR reads with MiXCR, giving one entry per CDR3 protein. The table shows about 300,000 distinct CDR3 sequences, with roughly a tenth occurring only once. This specimen was PBMCs, taken before TCRalphabeta/CD19-depleted stem cell transplant. The receptors stem from a boy in the first two years of life with acute myeloid leukemia, due to receive a stem cell transplant.

Ten or more counts support this clonotype. The chain couples TRBV12-3 or TRBV12-4 to TRBJ1-5; 7 nucleotides agree with TRBD1. The V gene end was trimmed by 1 base and the J gene end by 4 bases; junction bases not matched to a gene: 7. This CDR3 comprises 16 residues. The DNA for the CDR3 is TGTGCCAGCAGTTTAGGGGGGGCGGACAGGAATCAGCCCCAGCATTTT. Residues: CASSLGGADRNQPQHF.

This clonotype came up many times. CDR3 bases: TGCGCCAGCAGCCTTTCCAGGGGGATGAATTCACCCCTCCACTTT. It codes for CASSLSRGMNSPLHF. V usage is TRBV5-1 and J usage is TRBJ1-6; 7 bases map to TRBD1. The V segment lost 4 bases and the J segment 7 bases; nucleotides outside the gene matches: 8. Germline values: CDR1 SGHRS, CDR2 YFSETQ. This CDR3 has 15 amino acids. Supplemented by reference TRBV5-1 and TRBJ1-6, the full variable domain reads KAGVTQTPRYLIKTRGQQVTLSCSPISGHRSVSWYQQTPGQGLQFLFEYFSETQRNKGNFPGRFSGRQFSNSRSEMNVSTLELGDSALYLCASSLSRGMNSPLHFGNGTRLTVT.

The table lists this clonotype with many counts. V and J are TRBV28 and TRBJ2-7; 11 bases map to TRBD2. This CDR3 spans 13 amino acids. V was clipped by 6 bases and J by 5 bases; unmatched bases: 3. CDR1 and CDR2 (germline): MDHEN, SYDVKM. CDR3 nucleotides: TGTGCCAGCAGCAGACTAGCGGGAAACGAGCAGTACTTC. It translates to CASSRLAGNEQYF.

This clonotype occurred many times. CDR3 bases: TGTGCCAGCAGCTTAGGTCTCGGCGCAGGGCCGCTCTACTTC. The encoded protein is CASSLGLGAGPLYF. V is TRBV7-2 and J is TRBJ2-4; D might be TRBD1 (5 bases). Trimming pared 1 base from V and 16 bases from J, leaving 20 bases between. Germline V gene sequence: CDR1 SGHTA, CDR2 FQGNSA. This CDR3 spans 14 amino acids.

In this sample, this clonotype turned up a few times. The genes are TRBV20-1 and TRBJ1-5, with 9 bases matching TRBD1. Germline CDR1 reads DFQATT; CDR2 reads SNEGSKA (reference sequence). The CDR3 totals 19 residues. After removal of 3 bases from V and 2 bases from J, the junction contained 17 bases not matched to a gene. The CDR3 DNA is TGCAGTGCTAGTCGGGCGAGACAGGGGGGGACTTTAGGCAATCAGCCCCAGCATTTT. This translates into CSASRARQGGTLGNQPQHF.

At least ten counts were recorded for this clonotype. This chain links TRBV6-5 with TRBJ1-1, with a weak D call TRBD1 (5 bases). Per germline, CDR1 MNHEY and CDR2 SVGAGI. V was cut by 0 bases and J by 6 bases, with 8 bases left in between. This CDR3 region has 13 residues. The CDR3 here is CASSYSEGSEAFF. Here the CDR3 DNA reads TGTGCCAGCAGTTACTCGGAGGGGTCTGAAGCTTTCTTT.

This clonotype occurred many times. V and J are TRBV7-9 and TRBJ2-4, with TRBD1 as a possible D gene (6 bases). Germline CDR1 is SEHNR and CDR2 is FQNEAQ (reference sequence). The CDR3 has 15 residues. The V end lost 0 bases, the J end lost 2 bases, and 8 bases lay between the germline ends. The CDR3, as DNA: TGTGCCAGCAGCTTAGCGCAGGGGACCAAAAACATTCAGTACTTC. Protein sequence: CASSLAQGTKNIQYF. The full variable domain, with the rest looked up from reference TRBV7-9 and TRBJ2-4, is DTGVSQNPRHKITKRGQNVTFRCDPISEHNRLYWYRQTLGQGPEFLTYFQNEAQLEKSRLLSDRFSAERPKGSFSTLEIQRTEQGDSAMYLCASSLAQGTKNIQYFGAGTRLSVL.

The chain couples TRBV12-3 or TRBV12-4 to TRBJ2-3; TRBD2 agrees at 11 bases. The length of the CDR3 is 18 residues. The V gene end was trimmed by 7 bases and the J gene end by 5 bases; junction bases not matched to a gene: 17. The CDR3 spells CASTTRGSGRVALDTQYF. CDR3 DNA: TGTGCCAGCACGACGAGGGGTAGCGGGAGGGTCGCACTAGATACGCAGTATTTT.

Concerning this clonotype: A much larger clone lies one base from this, so it may be a read error. This chain links TRBV18 with TRBJ2-2; a possible D gene is TRBD2 (5 bases). The V and J ends lost 1 base and 4 bases respectively, with 13 bases between them. There are 16 residues in the CDR3. Germline V gene data show CDR1 as KGHSH and CDR2 as LQKENI. The CDR3 spells CASSPRVTSITGELFF. The CDR3 bases are TGTGCCAGCTCACCACGAGTCACTAGTATCACCGGGGAGCTGTTTTTT.

There are many counts of this clonotype. This chain links TRBV6-2 or TRBV6-3 with TRBJ2-1; D unresolved. Between the trimmed V and J ends, which lost 6 bases and 5 bases, there was a span of 17 bases. The CDR3 is 15 residues long. CDR1 is MNHEY and CDR2 is SVGEGT in the germline V gene. The CDR3 sequence is CASSLPHLGDNEQFF. Here the CDR3 DNA reads TGTGCCAGCAGCCTACCCCACCTGGGCGACAATGAGCAGTTCTTC.

V and J are TRBV7-9 and TRBJ1-3; 8 bases match TRBD1. The V segment lost 6 bases and the J segment 0 bases; nucleotides outside the gene matches: 7. There are 16 residues in the CDR3. Germline CDR1 is SEHNR and CDR2 is FQNEAQ (reference sequence). This CDR3 reads CASSHGTGYSGNTIYF. CDR3 coding DNA: TGTGCCAGCAGTCACGGGACAGGTTACTCTGGAAACACCATATATTTT.

This clonotype was found many times. The chain recombines TRBV28 with TRBJ2-5, with D uncertain. From germline, CDR1 is MDHEN and CDR2 SYDVKM. This CDR3 contains 13 residues. V was shortened by 2 bases and J by 6 bases, with 10 bases between the two germline ends. The CDR3 spells CASSLGRPKTQYF. The CDR3 DNA is TGTGCCAGCAGTTTAGGACGACCGAAGACCCAGTACTTC.

This clonotype was picked up many times. The chain joins TRBV12-3 or TRBV12-4 to TRBJ2-7; 9 bases are a match to TRBD2. J was trimmed by 6 bases and V by 2 bases; bases with no gene match: 11. The CDR3 is made up of 16 amino acids. CDR3 region: CASSLRVSGSWGEQYF. The CDR3 region has the DNA TGTGCCAGCAGTTTAAGGGTTAGCGGGAGTTGGGGCGAGCAGTACTTC.

This clonotype showed up many times. V and J are TRBV28 and TRBJ1-1; perhaps TRBD1 as D (5 bases). Between the trimmed V and J ends, which lost 6 bases and 4 bases, there was a span of 6 bases. The CDR3 has 11 amino acids. Germline values: CDR1 MDHEN, CDR2 SYDVKM. The CDR3 DNA reads as TGTGCCAGCAGGGACATCACTGAAGCTTTCTTT. This codes for CASRDITEAFF.

The V call is TRBV7-2, the J call TRBJ1-2, with D perhaps TRBD1 (5 bases). Looked up from germline, CDR1 is SGHTA and CDR2 is FQGNSA. The CDR3 runs 15 residues. V dropped 0 bases and J dropped 2 bases, with 10 bases sitting between them. CDR3 bases: TGTGCCAGCAGCTTAGCGGGGGAATTGAACTATGGCTACACCTTC. It encodes CASSLAGELNYGYTF.

In its sample, this clonotype was seen many times. V usage is TRBV6-1 and J usage is TRBJ2-1; 12 bases are shared with TRBD2. Germline V gene data show CDR1 as MNHNS and CDR2 as SASEGT. This CDR3 is built from 16 residues. With V trimmed by 6 bases and J by 8 bases, 11 bases remained unmatched. CDR3: CASRFWTSGEFDEQFF. CDR3 in DNA: TGTGCCAGCAGGTTTTGGACTAGCGGGGAGTTCGATGAGCAGTTCTTC.

This clonotype was counted ten times or more. This chain links TRBV12-3 or TRBV12-4 with TRBJ2-3; a possible D gene is TRBD1 (6 bases). V dropped 7 bases and J dropped 3 bases, with 17 bases sitting between them. The CDR3 has 15 amino acids. CDR3 nucleotides: TGTGCCAGCAAACTCCAGGGGAGCCGGACAGATACGCAGTATTTT. Amino acid sequence: CASKLQGSRTDTQYF.

This clonotype occurred many times. CDR3 loop: CASSEDGTGYYEQYF. CDR3 in DNA: TGTGCCAGCAGTGAGGACGGGACAGGGTACTACGAGCAGTACTTC. This chain connects TRBV6-1 to TRBJ2-7; 9 nucleotides line up with TRBD1. Trimming took 3 bases from V and 3 from J; bases not matched to a gene: 6. Germline CDR1 and CDR2: MNHNS and SASEGT. The CDR3 length is 15 residues.

As for this clonotype: A much larger clone differs from this one at a single base, so this may be a read error. The CDR3 nucleotides are TGTGCCAGCGGCACCGGGACTAGCTCCCAGGGAAAGCAGTACTTC. As protein: CASGTGTSSQGKQYF. The rearrangement joins TRBV12-3 or TRBV12-4 to TRBJ2-7; 9 bases are shared with TRBD2. The CDR3 is made up of 15 amino acids. Trimming removed 8 bases from V and 8 bases from J; junction bases left unmatched: 16.

Ten or more counts support this clonotype. This CDR3 is CASSQDGMEGEQFF. The CDR3 bases are TGTGCCAGCAGCCAAGACGGGATGGAGGGTGAGCAGTTCTTC. The V and J genes are TRBV4-2 and TRBJ2-1; perhaps TRBD2 as D (6 bases). Trimming left V 0 bases short and J 9 bases short, with 12 bases between. Germline V gene data show CDR1 as LGHNA and CDR2 as YNFKEQ. This CDR3 contains 14 residues.

The chain combines TRBV5-1 with TRBJ2-2; no firm D call. The CDR3 runs 15 residues. The V end lost 1 base, the J end lost 3 bases, and 10 bases lay between the germline ends. Germline lookup yields CDR1 SGHRS and CDR2 YFSETQ. The CDR3: CASSLRQVYTGELFF. The CDR3 DNA sequence: TGCGCCAGCAGCTTGAGGCAGGTTTACACCGGGGAGCTGTTTTTT.

The rearrangement links TRBV3-1 to TRBJ1-5; weak D call: TRBD1 (6 bases). This CDR3 region has 18 residues. V was trimmed by 2 bases and J by 1 base, leaving 18 bases between them. The germline V gene encodes CDR1 LGHDT and CDR2 YNNKEL (reference sequence). The CDR3 sequence: CASSQNGGGRYSNQPQHF. The CDR3 DNA reads TGTGCCAGCAGCCAAAATGGGGGCGGGCGTTACAGCAATCAGCCCCAGCATTTT.

The chain recombines TRBV19 with TRBJ2-1, with 7 bases matching TRBD2. V was clipped by 1 base and J by 5 bases; unmatched bases: 5. The CDR3 length is 15 residues. The V gene's germline CDR1 is LNHDA and CDR2 SQIVND (reference sequence). CDR3 nucleotides: TGTGCCAGTAGTATAGCGGGAGGAGTCCACAATGAGCAGTTCTTC. It translates to CASSIAGGVHNEQFF.

The table lists this clonotype with a few counts. The chain recombines TRBV10-3 with TRBJ2-7; D is possibly TRBD1 or TRBD2 (5 bases each). The length of the CDR3 is 12 residues. The ends were cut back, 11 bases at V and 3 bases at J, with 14 bases in the middle. The germline V gene encodes CDR1 ENHRY and CDR2 SYGVKD. CDR3 sequence: CASSGTDYEQYF. Written as DNA, the CDR3 is TGTGCCTCCTCCGGGACGGACTACGAGCAGTACTTC.

This clonotype was found many times. The gene calls are TRBV9 and TRBJ2-5, with TRBD2 matching 8 bases. After removal of 0 bases from V and 3 bases from J, the junction contained 10 bases not matched to a gene. The CDR3 consists of 17 residues. CDR1 is SGDLS and CDR2 is YYNGEE in the germline V gene. This CDR3 is CASSVDSNGGAEETQYF. The DNA of the CDR3 is TGTGCCAGCAGCGTAGATTCTAACGGGGGGGCAGAAGAGACCCAGTACTTC.

This clonotype has at least ten counts. The chain employs TRBV4-2 and TRBJ1-4; D is undetermined. The V end was cut by 0 bases, the J end by 8 bases, with 13 bases between. CDR3 length: 15 residues. Germline V gene data show CDR1 as LGHNA and CDR2 as YNFKEQ. The CDR3 DNA sequence: TGTGCCAGCAGCCAAGATCAGAACAGTGAGGAAAAACTGTTTTTT. Translated, it gives CASSQDQNSEEKLFF.

This clonotype was seen at least ten times. V gene TRBV28 combines with J gene TRBJ2-1; 8 bases line up with TRBD1. After removal of 2 bases from V and 4 bases from J, the junction contained 10 bases not matched to a gene. CDR1 is MDHEN and CDR2 is SYDVKM in the germline V gene. This CDR3 has 17 residues. The CDR3 nucleotides read TGTGCCAGCAGTTTAGCCCCCTGGACAGGGAGGTACAATGAGCAGTTCTTC. Its translation: CASSLAPWTGRYNEQFF.

In this sample, this clonotype turned up many times. This rearrangement joins TRBV28 to TRBJ1-2, with D perhaps matching TRBD1 (6 bases). The CDR3 extends over 12 amino acids. CDR1 and CDR2 from the germline V gene are MDHEN and SYDVKM. The CDR3 region has the DNA TGTGCTCCAAGGGGGGGAGAATATGGCTACACCTTC. As protein: CAPRGGEYGYTF.